This TCR beta chain was retrieved from a study of PD-1 blockade in classical Hodgkin lymphoma. At the level of the study: On a schedule of every 2 weeks, patients received nivolumab 3 mg/kg intravenously. General study points: When nivolumab was started under 1 year after ASCT, patients were excluded. Complete responders entered with baseline diversity on par with newly diagnosed patients, the results showed. Relapsed/refractory patients reportedly had the lowest baseline TCR diversity, below newly diagnosed patients, who were below healthy donors.

The CDR3 sequence is 17 residues long. Germline V gene lookup returns CDR1 LGHNA and CDR2 YNFKEQ. The V and J ends lost 0 bases and 5 bases, in that order; junction bases with no gene match: 8. To note about this clone: Antigen specificity is unknown.

Time point here: cycle 4 day 1 (C4D1), after 6 weeks of nivolumab. With no exception, relapse followed autologous stem cell transplantation in all patients, and brentuximab vedotin exposure varied. Researchers used magnetic negative selection to pull out pure CD4+ T cells from thawed PBMCs. Generated by immunoSEQ multiplex PCR, the TCRdb table keeps only in-frame clones and is missing some. The sample shows 25,000 to 35,000 clones, about 86% of them seen only once. This receptor was identified in a human donor with classical Hodgkin lymphoma. Material: CD4+ T cells from blood, obtained before the fourth cycle of nivolumab. This chain connects TRBV4-2 to TRBJ2-1, with 9 bases that match TRBD2. Here the CDR3 reads CASSQDLGGGADNEQFF. The CDR3 DNA is TGTGCCAGCAGCCAAGATCTGGGCGGGGGGGCCGACAATGAGCAGTTCTTC.